This T cell receptor (beta chain) was profiled in a study of blood T cell repertoires in COVID-19. Study information: Specimens from acute and convalescent COVID-19 originated in the United States, Italy and Spain.

Sequencing was performed with immunoSEQ multiplex PCR; in TCRdb, only in-frame clones are kept and a portion is missing. This table has hundreds of thousands of clones, less than 90% appearing once. Seattle patients were enrolled while actively infected and followed longitudinally. The germline CDR1 and CDR2 sequences are ENHRY and SYGVKD. CDR3 length: 14 residues. V was clipped by 0 bases and J by 10 bases, with 14 bases between them. Sequences were obtained from peripheral blood. The sequence came from a woman aged 60-70 years with COVID-19, enrolled during active disease. The chain recombines TRBV10-3 with TRBJ2-3; the D is unclear. The CDR3 DNA follows: TGTGCCATCAGTGAGTCGAGAACTGCGCAATCGCAGTATTTT. Protein product: CAISESRTAQSQYF.